A selection of T cell receptor beta chains follows, all from one sample in a study of blood T cell repertoires in COVID-19. Generated by immunoSEQ multiplex PCR, the TCRdb table keeps only in-frame clones and is missing some. The sample lists 220,000 or so clones, 80% to 85% occurring once. The sequenced sample consisted of peripheral blood. The receptors stem from a woman aged 60-75 years who had recovered from COVID-19. CDR3s include the opening cysteine and the closing phenylalanine or tryptophan. Fields, in order: clone size, V gene, D gene, J gene, CDR3 protein, CDR3 DNA. D genes are given only for firm matches. Clone sizes are given selectively: once, few, many, or a class where the clone is expanded.

>-|TRBV10-3|-|TRBJ2-2
CAIRRTAPTGELFF
TGTGCCATCAGGCGGACAGCTCCCACCGGGGAGCTGTTTTTT
>many|TRBV6-5|TRBD1|TRBJ2-5
CASSYRDRRETQYF
TGTGCCAGCAGTTACCGGGACAGAAGAGAGACCCAGTACTTC
>few|TRBV7-9|TRBD1|TRBJ1-2
CASSRGTDYGYTF
TGTGCCAGCAGCCGTGGGACAGACTATGGCTACACCTTC
>-|TRBV27|TRBD1|TRBJ2-5
CASSLRDSQETQYF
TGTGCCAGCAGTTTAAGGGACAGTCAAGAGACCCAGTACTTC
>-|TRBV9|-|TRBJ1-2
CASSVGSPNYGYTF
TGTGCCAGCAGCGTAGGAAGCCCTAACTATGGCTACACCTTC
>-|TRBV12-3/TRBV12-4|-|TRBJ1-2
CASRPTGTNGYTF
TGTGCCAGCAGACCTACAGGGACTAATGGCTACACCTTC
>-|TRBV5-1|-|TRBJ2-1
CASSWVRDSNNEQFF
TGCGCCAGCAGCTGGGTCCGGGACTCCAACAATGAGCAGTTCTTC
>-|TRBV19|TRBD1|TRBJ1-5
CASSIAPPGTVSQPQHF
TGTGCCAGTAGTATAGCTCCTCCCGGGACAGTATCCCAGCCCCAGCATTTT
>-|TRBV6-1|TRBD2|TRBJ2-3
CASSERERETDTQYF
TGTGCCAGCAGTGAAAGGGAGCGGGAAACAGATACGCAGTATTTT
>-|TRBV29-1|TRBD1|TRBJ2-7
CSAGGGTGAYEQYF
TGCAGCGCTGGAGGAGGGACAGGGGCCTACGAGCAGTACTTC
>once|TRBV10-3|-|TRBJ1-2
CAISELGDYGYTF
TGTGCCATCAGTGAGTTAGGGGACTATGGCTACACCTTC
>-|TRBV7-2|TRBD2|TRBJ2-1
CASSLSSGGAHEQFF
TGTGCCAGCAGCTTATCTAGCGGGGGGGCCCATGAGCAGTTCTTC
>-|TRBV7-9|TRBD2|TRBJ2-7
CASSRTSGGGKAEQYF
TGTGCCAGCAGCCGGACTAGCGGGGGGGGAAAGGCCGAGCAGTACTTC
>few|TRBV18|-|TRBJ2-7
CASSPPMDSGEQYF
TGTGCCAGCTCACCACCTATGGATAGCGGCGAGCAGTACTTC
>few|TRBV5-6|-|TRBJ2-7
CASSRQGSGLPHEQYF
TGTGCCAGCAGCCGGCAGGGCTCCGGTCTCCCGCACGAGCAGTACTTC
>-|TRBV13|-|TRBJ1-1
CASSLGPGKGTEAFF
TGTGCCAGCAGCTTAGGCCCAGGGAAGGGCACTGAAGCTTTCTTT
>-|TRBV19|TRBD1|TRBJ1-1
CASSIIPGGPEAFF
TGTGCCAGTAGTATCATCCCAGGGGGCCCTGAAGCTTTCTTT
>few|TRBV21-1|-|TRBJ2-1
CASSKRDRGLRNEQFF
TGTGCCAGCAGCAAACGGGACAGGGGATTGCGCAATGAGCAGTTCTTC
>-|TRBV7-8|-|TRBJ1-2
CASSLVGVNYGYTF
TGTGCCAGCAGTCTCGTGGGAGTTAACTATGGCTACACCTTC
>-|TRBV6-6|-|TRBJ2-5
CASSYWRETQYF
TGTGCCAGCAGTTACTGGCGGGAGACCCAGTACTTC
>-|TRBV5-1|-|TRBJ1-2
CASSLAGDYGYTF
TGCGCCAGCAGCTTGGCGGGGGACTATGGCTACACCTTC
>-|TRBV7-9|TRBD1|TRBJ1-4
CASRRTGGRNEKLFF
TGTGCCAGCAGAAGGACAGGGGGTCGTAATGAAAAACTGTTTTTT
>-|TRBV15|-|TRBJ1-1
CATSRGYRGYEAFF
TGTGCCACCAGCAGAGGTTATAGAGGGTATGAAGCTTTCTTT
>-|TRBV7-3|TRBD1|TRBJ1-6
CASSLLGQGSRNSPLHF
TGTGCCAGCAGCCTGCTCGGACAGGGTAGTAGGAATTCACCCCTCCACTTT
>-|TRBV18|-|TRBJ2-7
CASSFGRPPYEQYF
TGTGCCAGCTCATTCGGCAGGCCCCCCTACGAGCAGTACTTC
>-|TRBV29-1|-|TRBJ1-3
CSVEIEGTKGNTIYF
TGCAGCGTTGAAATAGAAGGGACAAAGGGAAACACCATATATTTT
>-|TRBV7-2|TRBD2|TRBJ2-2
CASSLGLFTGELFF
TGTGCCAGCAGCTTGGGACTATTCACCGGGGAGCTGTTTTTT
>-|TRBV12-3/TRBV12-4|-|TRBJ2-7
CASSFSGYEQYF
TGTGCCAGCAGTTTTTCGGGGTACGAGCAGTACTTC
>-|TRBV3-1/TRBV3-2|-|TRBJ2-2
CASSRQTAGLDPGELFF
TGTGCCAGCAGCCGCCAGACGGCGGGACTGGATCCCGGGGAGCTGTTTTTT
>few|TRBV30|TRBD1|TRBJ1-2
CAWSGLGGQGISRYGYTF
TGTGCCTGGAGTGGGCTAGGCGGACAGGGCATTTCTCGCTATGGCTACACCTTC
>-|TRBV5-1|-|TRBJ2-3
CASSLRREENTQYF
TGCGCCAGCAGCTTGAGAAGGGAGGAAAATACGCAGTATTTT
>-|TRBV7-9|-|TRBJ1-6
CASSLAGVFDSPLHF
TGTGCCAGCAGCTTGGCAGGGGTATTCGATTCACCCCTCCACTTT
>-|TRBV4-1|-|TRBJ2-2
CASSQSPARANTGELFF
TGCGCCAGCAGCCAATCCCCCGCCAGGGCGAACACCGGGGAGCTGTTTTTT
>-|TRBV2|TRBD2|TRBJ2-1
CASSGTSGAFDNEQFF
TGTGCCAGCAGTGGTACTAGCGGGGCATTCGACAATGAGCAGTTCTTC
>-|TRBV13|TRBD2|TRBJ2-7
CASSGHPSGGIGEQYF
TGTGCCAGCAGCGGCCATCCTAGCGGGGGGATCGGCGAGCAGTACTTC
>-|TRBV4-1|-|TRBJ1-5
CASSQEGGVLGDQPQHF
TGCGCCAGCAGCCAAGAGGGGGGGGTACTGGGCGATCAGCCCCAGCATTTT
>-|TRBV5-8|TRBD2|TRBJ2-1
CASSPRTSSSYNEQFF
TGTGCCAGCAGCCCCCGGACTAGCTCCTCCTACAATGAGCAGTTCTTC
>-|TRBV7-6|-|TRBJ1-2
CASSSIGGAGDYGYTF
TGTGCCAGCAGCTCTATCGGTGGGGCTGGTGACTATGGCTACACCTTC
>-|TRBV5-1|-|TRBJ1-3
CASRQDSSLSGNTIYF
TGCGCCAGCAGGCAAGACAGCTCTCTCTCTGGAAACACCATATATTTT
>once|TRBV6-5|TRBD1|TRBJ2-7
CASRKGQGNYEQYF
TGTGCCAGCAGGAAGGGACAGGGAAACTACGAGCAGTACTTC